This T cell receptor beta chain was sequenced for a study of metastatic and nonmetastatic thyroid tumors. TCRdb ran MiXCR on the PCR reads. This sample has roughly 2,500 clones, with under 30% found just once. None of the patients had undergone any treatment ahead of thyroid surgery. Notes on this clone: No antigen is known for it.

The CDR3 is made up of 16 amino acids. Germline values: CDR1 MNHEY, CDR2 SMNVEV (reference sequence). The ends were cut back, 3 bases at V and 1 base at J, with 14 bases in the middle. Study-level results: For both blood and tumor, malignant thyroid tumors reportedly showed significantly higher TCR beta diversity than benign nodules did.

Material: adjacent normal tissue. The source is a male donor with papillary thyroid cancer or a benign thyroid nodule (not recorded which). Some clones in this sample may be carry-over from other donors' samples. The chain has TRBV27 and TRBJ2-3; D is uncertain. This CDR3 reads CASSLARGSRTDTQYF. The CDR3 bases are TGTGCCAGCAGTTTGGCCCGTGGATCCCGCACAGATACGCAGTATTTT.